The T cell receptor beta chain described here comes from a study of blood T cell repertoires in COVID-19. Assay used: immunoSEQ multiplex PCR; TCRdb lists only in-frame clones, some missing. Altogether 95,000 to 120,000 clones are present, 75% to 90% being singletons, with the ten largest covering approximately 13%. There are 14 residues in the CDR3. Germline V lookup: CDR1 MNHEY, CDR2 SVGAGI. V dropped 0 bases and J dropped 1 base, with 3 bases sitting between them. J is TRBJ2-2 and V is TRBV6-5; D not resolved. Sequenced input: peripheral blood. The TCR originated in a human donor in a cohort sampled during active COVID-19. The CDR3 DNA is TGTGCCAGCAGTTACTCTCGGAACACCGGGGAGCTGTTTTTT. This gives the protein CASSYSRNTGELFF.